The clone carrying this TCR beta chain appeared once. The CDR3 totals 14 residues. The germline V gene has CDR1 SGHVS and CDR2 FQNEAQ. The V gene end was trimmed by 5 bases and the J gene end by 6 bases; junction bases not matched to a gene: 8. Original processing methods: For nucleated cells, counts were estimated from reference gene primer amplification. Repertoires were generated with immunoSEQ multiplex PCR, while TCRdb's copy carries only in-frame clones and drops some. That table is the source of V, J and clone size, and D and trimming were worked out from the DNA. The repertoire consists of approximately 200,000 clones, with 90% occurring once and the leading ten covering around 1.3%. Individuals drawn from 24 US areas were about 18 to 100 years old. The data are from a study of blood T cell repertoires in COVID-19. Overall study context: Sites across the United States, Italy and Spain contributed samples from acute and convalescent COVID-19. T cells, B-cell-depleted T cells, or PBMCs provided the cDNA or gDNA that served as material.

This clonotype was obtained from a man under 40 who had recovered from COVID-19. The sample was PBMCs or T cells enriched from blood (not recorded which). The chain joins TRBV7-8 to TRBJ2-7; 9 positions match TRBD1. In DNA, the CDR3 is TGTGCCAGCAGCCCGGGACAGGGTTCGGGCGAGCAGTACTTC. The encoded protein is CASSPGQGSGEQYF.